The sample holds a few counts of the clone carrying this T cell receptor (beta chain). Time point reported: newly diagnosed GD, antithyroid drugs for less than 3 months. Extracted PBMC RNA gave rise to the TCR library. The sample comes from a study of regulatory T cells in long-lasting Graves disease. CDR3 regions were amplified by Arm-PCR using iRepertoire HTBI primers to build TCR beta libraries. A single record per CDR3 protein comes from TCRdb applying MiXCR to the multiplex PCR reads. The data hold approximately 400,000 distinct CDR3 sequences, with 15% observed a single time. The data also belong to a second study, concerning T cells in Graves' hyperthyroidism and ophthalmopathy. That work contributes: A first-round RT-PCR of the TCR CDR3 used the HTBI primer set.

The material sequenced was peripheral blood mononuclear cells (PBMCs), taken at new diagnosis, from a patient treated with antithyroid drugs. The TCR comes from a young woman with Graves disease.

The CDR3 spells CASSPRDTGSYNEQFF. CDR3 nucleotides: TGTGCCAGCTCACCCCGGGACACCGGCTCCTACAATGAGCAGTTCTTC. This chain uses TRBV18 with TRBJ2-1; maybe TRBD1 (6 bases). Germline CDR1 and CDR2: KGHSH and LQKENI. Trimming took off 3 bases at V and 0 bases at J, with 12 bases between the two ends. CDR3 length: 16 residues.